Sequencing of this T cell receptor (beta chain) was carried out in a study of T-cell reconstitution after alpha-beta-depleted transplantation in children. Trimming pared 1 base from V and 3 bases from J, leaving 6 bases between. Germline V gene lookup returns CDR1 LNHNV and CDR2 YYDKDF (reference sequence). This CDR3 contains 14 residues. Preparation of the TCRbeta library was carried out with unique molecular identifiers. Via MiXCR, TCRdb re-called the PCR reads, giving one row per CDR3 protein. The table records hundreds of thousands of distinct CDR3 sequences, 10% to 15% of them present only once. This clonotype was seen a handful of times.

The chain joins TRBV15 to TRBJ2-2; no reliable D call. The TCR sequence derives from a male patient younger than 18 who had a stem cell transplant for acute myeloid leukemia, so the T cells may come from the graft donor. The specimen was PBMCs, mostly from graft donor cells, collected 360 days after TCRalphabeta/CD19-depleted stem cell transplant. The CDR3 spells CATSRVTDTGELFF. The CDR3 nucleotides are TGTGCCACCAGCAGAGTCACGGACACCGGGGAGCTGTTTTTT.